A selection of T cell receptor beta chains follows, all from one sample in a study of cytomegalovirus exposure and HLA in healthy donors. The method was immunoSEQ multiplex PCR; TCRdb's version includes in-frame clones alone and lacks a portion of them. The data show about 160,000 clones, with approximately 86% seen just once and roughly 1.9% held by the top ten. Specimen: PBMCs. The receptors shown here come from a woman aged 18-29 years in good health and CMV-seronegative. Each CDR3 is given with its conserved first and last residue. A D gene is named only where the DNA matches it firmly. Size tells how often a clone was seen (once, few, many) or the class of an expanded clone, and some rows leave it out.

J gene,D gene,V gene,clone size,CDR3 DNA,CDR3 protein
TRBJ2-3,TRBD2,TRBV27,-,TGTGCCAGCAGTTGGGGGGGTGGATATTCCACAGATACGCAGTATTTT,CASSWGGGYSTDTQYF
TRBJ2-1,TRBD2,TRBV19,-,TGTGCCAGTAGTCCGGGGGGCTCCTACAATGAGCAGTTCTTC,CASSPGGSYNEQFF
TRBJ1-4,TRBD1,TRBV5-1,-,TGCGCCAGCAGCCCAGCCCTCGGGACAGGGGATGAAAAACTGTTTTTT,CASSPALGTGDEKLFF
TRBJ1-3,-,TRBV7-2,-,TGTGCCAGCAGCAAGTATGGGCAGGGCTTGGAAAACACCATATATTTT,CASSKYGQGLENTIYF
TRBJ1-3,-,TRBV5-1,-,TGCGCCAGCAGCTTGGATCCGGGATCCGGAAACACCATATATTTT,CASSLDPGSGNTIYF
TRBJ2-2,TRBD2,TRBV18,-,TGTGCCAGCTCACCGATCGAGCGGGGGGCCGTAGGGGAGCTGTTTTTT,CASSPIERGAVGELFF
TRBJ1-1,-,TRBV6-5,-,TGTGCCAGCAGTTACGAGGGCAGGGGGAACACTGAAGCTTTCTTT,CASSYEGRGNTEAFF
TRBJ2-5,TRBD2,TRBV5-1,once,TGCGCCAGCATGAGTACTAGCGGGGGGCTCGGAGAGACCCAGTACTTC,CASMSTSGGLGETQYF
TRBJ2-1,TRBD2,TRBV19,-,TGTGCCAGTAGTATAGCGGGGGGGGGAGTCGGCAATGAGCAGTTCTTC,CASSIAGGGVGNEQFF
TRBJ1-2,TRBD1,TRBV30,-,TGTGCCTGGAGTGAAGGACAGGGGTACGATGGCTACACCTTC,CAWSEGQGYDGYTF
TRBJ1-3,TRBD1,TRBV18,-,TGTGCCAGCTCCCCTAACAGGGGACAATCTGGAAACACCATATATTTT,CASSPNRGQSGNTIYF
TRBJ2-7,-,TRBV5-6,-,TGTGCCAGCAGCTTGGGACAGCTCTCCTACGAGCAGTACTTC,CASSLGQLSYEQYF
TRBJ1-2,-,TRBV7-9,-,TGTGCCAGCAGCTTAAGCCAGGGATTCGCTCTTCCTAACTATGGCTACACCTTC,CASSLSQGFALPNYGYTF
TRBJ2-7,-,TRBV9,-,TGTGCCAGCAGCGTAGCTGGAGGCATTCCCTACGAGCAGTACTTC,CASSVAGGIPYEQYF
TRBJ2-3,-,TRBV28,-,TGTGCCAGCAGGTTAGGGGGGGCAAGCACAGATACGCAGTATTTT,CASRLGGASTDTQYF
TRBJ1-1,TRBD1,TRBV5-1,once,TGCGCCAGCAGCTCGGACGGGACAGGAGACGCTTTCTTT,CASSSDGTGDAFF
TRBJ1-4,-,TRBV2,-,TGTGCCAGCAGTATGACGGGAGTACTCAATGAAAAACTGTTTTTT,CASSMTGVLNEKLFF
TRBJ2-7,-,TRBV5-6,-,TGTGCCAGCAGCTTGGCCGGGCAGGGGTCCTACGAGCAGTACTTC,CASSLAGQGSYEQYF
TRBJ1-1,-,TRBV6-1,-,TGTGCCAGCAATCGGGACTCTGGAATGAACACTGAAGCTTTCTTT,CASNRDSGMNTEAFF
TRBJ1-4,-,TRBV5-6,few,TGTGCCAGCAGCTTGTCGCAGGATCTTGAAAAACTGTTTTTT,CASSLSQDLEKLFF
TRBJ1-2,-,TRBV18,-,TGTGCCAGCTCACCGTCCTCCGAGGCGGGCTACACCTTC,CASSPSSEAGYTF
TRBJ1-5,TRBD1,TRBV28,-,TGTGCCAGCAGTTTCATGACAGGGGGTAGCAATCAGCCCCAGCATTTT,CASSFMTGGSNQPQHF
TRBJ2-7,-,TRBV7-8,once,TGTGCCAGCAGCTCATCCCGGGACAACTCCTACGAGCAGTACTTC,CASSSSRDNSYEQYF
TRBJ2-2,-,TRBV4-1,-,TGCGCCAGCAGCCGGCGGCAGCGGAGTGGCACCGGGGAGCTGTTTTTT,CASSRRQRSGTGELFF
TRBJ1-6,-,TRBV28,-,TGTGCCAGCAGAGGGGTCGCGGGGGGGGGATCACCCCTCCACTTT,CASRGVAGGGSPLHF
TRBJ2-2,-,TRBV12-5,-,TGTGCTAGTGGTGCCGGGGTACGAGGTACCGGGGAGCTGTTTTTT,CASGAGVRGTGELFF
TRBJ1-5,TRBD1,TRBV5-4,-,TGTGCCAGCAGCTTGGCCACAGGGGGCCAGCCCCAGCATTTT,CASSLATGGQPQHF
TRBJ2-1,-,TRBV27,-,TGTGCCAGCGGGGGAGGGGGACCCTACTACAATGAGCAGTTCTTC,CASGGGGPYYNEQFF
TRBJ2-7,TRBD2,TRBV28,-,TGTGCCAGCAGTACAACTAGCGGAACCTACGAGCAGTACTTC,CASSTTSGTYEQYF
TRBJ2-6,-,TRBV6-5,-,TGTGCCAGCAGTCACAGGAATTCTGGGGCCAACGTCCTGACTTTC,CASSHRNSGANVLTF
TRBJ1-1,-,TRBV19,-,TGTGCCAGTAGTATAGACAGGGCCACTGAAGCTTTCTTT,CASSIDRATEAFF
TRBJ1-2,-,TRBV6-5,-,TGTGCCAGCAGCCCCACGCTCAGGGATGGCTACACCTTC,CASSPTLRDGYTF
TRBJ2-3,TRBD2,TRBV11-2,-,TGTGCCAGCAGCTTAGGGCGGGAGTCAGATACGCAGTATTTT,CASSLGRESDTQYF
TRBJ2-1,TRBD2,TRBV10-3,-,TGTGCCATCAGTGTGCTAGCGGGACAGAATGAGCAGTTCTTC,CAISVLAGQNEQFF
TRBJ2-6,TRBD2,TRBV28,-,TGTGCCAGTAAGACAGCGGGAGCCCTAGGGTCTGGGGCCAACGTCCTGACTTTC,CASKTAGALGSGANVLTF
TRBJ2-7,-,TRBV18,once,TGTGCCAGCTCACCACTGGAAACAGGTAGGACGCGGGACTCCTACGAGCAGTACTTC,CASSPLETGRTRDSYEQYF
TRBJ2-1,TRBD2,TRBV19,-,TGTGCCAGTACTACTAGCGGGGAGAATGAGCAGTTCTTC,CASTTSGENEQFF
TRBJ1-5,-,TRBV2,-,TGTGCCAGCCGACGGGACATAAATCAGCCCCAGCATTTT,CASRRDINQPQHF
TRBJ2-6,TRBD1,TRBV4-1,few,TGCGCCAGCAGCCAAGTCCGGGGACAGGGGGTTGCTGGGGCCAACGTCCTGACTTTC,CASSQVRGQGVAGANVLTF
TRBJ2-7,TRBD1,TRBV6-5,-,TGTGCCAGCAGTTACAGCCCTGGGACAGGGGAGGACGAGCAGTACTTC,CASSYSPGTGEDEQYF
TRBJ2-3,TRBD2,TRBV9,-,TGTGCCAGCAGCGTTTTGACTAGCGGGTTAACAGATACGCAGTATTTT,CASSVLTSGLTDTQYF
TRBJ2-7,TRBD2,TRBV2,-,TGTGCCAGCAGTGAGGGACTAGCGGGGTCCTACGAGCAGTACTTC,CASSEGLAGSYEQYF
TRBJ2-3,TRBD2,TRBV13,-,TGTGCCAGCAGCTCTGGACTAGCGGGGGAGGTATATACGCAGTATTTT,CASSSGLAGEVYTQYF
TRBJ1-6,-,TRBV6-5,-,TGTGCCAGCAGCACGCGCGGTTTCGGGTCTCCACCCCTCCACTTT,CASSTRGFGSPPLHF
TRBJ2-7,-,TRBV4-1,-,TGCGCCAGCAGTAACCGGGACTGGACACCTTACGAGCAGTACTTC,CASSNRDWTPYEQYF
TRBJ1-2,-,TRBV19,-,TGTGCCAGTAGTATTGAGTTTGGCTACACCTTC,CASSIEFGYTF
TRBJ2-2,-,TRBV5-1,-,TGCGCCAGCAGCTTGGCTCTAGTGAACACCGGGGAGCTGTTTTTT,CASSLALVNTGELFF
TRBJ1-1,-,TRBV28,-,TGTGCCAGCAGGCCTATGAACACTGAAGCTTTCTTT,CASRPMNTEAFF
TRBJ2-2,-,TRBV19,-,TGTGCCAGTTCGTGGGGTAATGGGGACACCGGCGGGGAGCTGTTTTTT,CASSWGNGDTGGELFF
TRBJ2-3,TRBD2,TRBV7-9,-,TGTGCCAGCAGCTCTGGGACTAGCGGATTAGGAGATACGCAGTATTTT,CASSSGTSGLGDTQYF